The 24 T cell receptor beta chains below come from one sample, sequenced in a study of glioma-infiltrating T cells. TCR alpha and beta CDR3 regions were amplified from RNA using iRepertoire nested multiplex PCR. One entry per CDR3 protein, called by TCRdb with MiXCR from the multiplex PCR reads. The sample yields approximately 190,000 distinct CDR3 sequences, over 25% seen once. Sequencing was done on a sample of glioma tissue, nonneoplastic brain tissue, or PBMCs (not recorded which). The source is a human donor with low-grade glioma or glioblastoma, undergoing nonglioma brain surgery, or in good health (not recorded which).

This clonotype was picked up many times. V gene TRBV4-2 combines with J gene TRBJ2-1; D remains unclear. This CDR3 has 16 residues. Trimming removed 0 bases from V and 2 bases from J, with 11 bases in between. CDR1 LGHNA and CDR2 YNFKEQ come from the germline V gene. CDR3 sequence reads: CASSQDLTGPYNEQFF. The DNA of the CDR3 is TGTGCCAGCAGCCAAGATCTGACGGGCCCCTACAATGAGCAGTTCTTC.

For this clonotype: A read error is possible here, since a much larger clone lies one base away. The chain carries TRBV19 and TRBJ1-5, with TRBD1 identical over 7 bases. The CDR3 sequence is 15 residues long. Germline lookup yields CDR1 LNHDA and CDR2 SQIVND (reference sequence). The CDR3 protein is CAGRLQGISNQPQHF. The CDR3 DNA reads TGTGCCGGTAGGCTACAGGGGATTAGCAATCAGCCCCAGCATTTT.

In its sample, this clonotype was seen a few times. The chain joins TRBV29-1 to TRBJ2-2, with D perhaps matching TRBD1 (6 bases). V shed 6 bases and J shed 0 bases, with 11 bases lying between them. Germline V CDR1 and CDR2: SQVTM, ANQGSEA. The CDR3 totals 14 residues. CDR3 sequence: CSVLGQSNTGELFF. The CDR3 nucleotides read TGCAGCGTCCTTGGACAGTCGAACACCGGGGAGCTGTTTTTT.

This clonotype turned up a few times. The chain recombines TRBV12-3 or TRBV12-4 with TRBJ2-7; TRBD1 matches 9 bases. Trimming cost V 3 bases and J 2 bases; bases outside gene matches: 5. The CDR3 spans 15 residues. The CDR3 coding sequence is TGTGCCAGCAGTTTGAGACAGGGGGGCCCCTACGAGCAGTACTTC. Translation: CASSLRQGGPYEQYF.

The chain recombines TRBV5-6 with TRBJ2-1; 8 bases agree with TRBD1. CDR3 length equals 15 residues. Germline V gene lookup returns CDR1 SGHDT and CDR2 YYEEEE. After removal of 4 bases from V and 8 bases from J, the junction contained 11 bases not matched to a gene. The CDR3 region has the DNA TGTGCCAGCAGCACGGACAGGGTCTCATACTATGAGCAGTTCTTC. Its protein product is CASSTDRVSYYEQFF.

This clonotype appeared many times. This chain joins TRBV20-1 and TRBJ2-3; D possibly corresponds to TRBD2 (5 bases). Germline CDR1 is DFQATT and CDR2 is SNEGSKA (reference sequence). V lost 3 bases and J 2 bases, leaving 6 bases between the germline ends. CDR3 size: 12 residues. The CDR3: CSASGNTDTQYF. The CDR3 bases are TGCAGTGCTAGCGGGAACACAGATACGCAGTATTTT.

The genes are TRBV11-1 and TRBJ2-1; 9 bases align to TRBD2. Per germline, CDR1 SGHAT and CDR2 FQDESV (reference sequence). After removal of 5 bases from V and 2 bases from J, the junction contained 7 bases not matched to a gene. This CDR3 spans 16 amino acids. CDR3 sequence reads: CASSQTAGGAYNEQFF. The DNA of the CDR3 is TGTGCCAGCAGCCAGACAGCGGGAGGAGCCTACAATGAGCAGTTCTTC.

This clonotype has at least ten counts. This chain joins TRBV19 and TRBJ1-5, with TRBD1 as a possible D gene (5 bases). Germline lookup yields CDR1 LNHDA and CDR2 SQIVND (reference sequence). CDR3 size: 15 residues. V lost 5 bases and J 2 bases, leaving 13 bases between the germline ends. The CDR3 spells CASSPLDSRNQPQHF. For the CDR3, the DNA is TGTGCCAGTAGTCCCCTCGACAGTCGCAATCAGCCCCAGCATTTT.

This clonotype was seen repeatedly, ten times or more. This sequence joins TRBV9 and TRBJ1-2; the match to TRBD1 covers 8 bases. Per the germline V gene, CDR1 is SGDLS and CDR2 is YYNGEE. The V segment lost 4 bases and the J segment 8 bases; nucleotides outside the gene matches: 7. The CDR3 runs 13 residues. In DNA form, the CDR3 reads TGTGCCAGCAGCTCTCGACAGGGGAACGGCTACACCTTC. The encoded protein is CASSSRQGNGYTF.

Turning to this clonotype: This clone may be a read error of a much larger clone one base away. The V call is TRBV4-1, the J call TRBJ2-3, with D tentatively TRBD2 (6 bases). Germline CDR1 reads MGHRA; CDR2 reads YSYEKL. With 1 base removed from V and 5 bases from J, the gap between germline ends came to 22 bases. This CDR3 has 18 amino acids. CDR3 sequence (DNA): TGCGCCAGCAGCCAAGGTAGAGCGGGCTGGGCCAGGAGAGATACGCAGTATTTT. Translated: CASSQGRAGWARRDTQYF.

There are many counts of this clonotype. The chain has TRBV19 and TRBJ1-5; 7 nucleotides line up with TRBD1. Trimming at V came to 4 bases and at J to 3 bases, leaving 9 bases not matched to a gene. The CDR3 is made up of 16 amino acids. Germline CDR1 is LNHDA and CDR2 is SQIVND (reference sequence). CDR3 amino acids: CASSSEGQSLNQPQHF. CDR3 bases: TGTGCCAGTAGTAGTGAGGGACAGTCACTCAATCAGCCCCAGCATTTT.

Points on this clonotype: Relative to the germline gene, one junction end is altered; a read error may explain this. V usage is TRBV18 and J usage is TRBJ2-5, with D possibly TRBD1 on 6 matching bases. In germline, CDR1 is KGHSH, CDR2 LQKENI. There are 14 residues in the CDR3. CDR3 amino acids: CASSSGVEQETEYF. The CDR3 region has the DNA TGTGCCAGCTCTTCAGGGGTTGAGCAAGAGACCGAGTACTTC. Full variable domain (outside the CDR3, taken from reference TRBV18 and TRBJ2-5): NAGVMQNPRHLVRRRGQEARLRCSPMKGHSHVYWYRQLPEEGLKFMVYLQKENIIDESGMPKERFSAEFPKEGPSILRIQQVVRGDSAAYFCASSSGVEQETEYFGPGTRLLVL.

A word on this clonotype: An end of the junction does not agree with germline; a read error may underlie this. The rearrangement links TRBV6-1 to TRBJ2-7; 11 positions match TRBD2. Germline V gene lookup returns CDR1 MNHNS and CDR2 SASEGT. The CDR3 spans 18 residues. CDR3 sequence: CTSSYGSLAGEISYGQYF. In nucleotides, the CDR3 is TGTACCAGCAGTTACGGTTCACTAGCGGGAGAGATATCCTACGGGCAGTACTTC.

The chain links TRBV27 to TRBJ2-1, with 7 bases fitting TRBD1. This CDR3 has 12 amino acids. V shed 2 bases, J shed 14 bases, and the junction held 6 bases outside the gene matches. CDR1 and CDR2 (germline): MNHEY, SMNVEV (reference sequence). Written as DNA, the CDR3 is TGTGCCAGCAGTTTAGCAAGGGGGCCCGAGTTCTTC. Encoded protein: CASSLARGPEFF.

This clonotype was picked up many times. This sequence joins TRBV28 and TRBJ2-7; D unclear. Germline V gene sequence: CDR1 MDHEN, CDR2 SYDVKM. CDR3 length equals 15 residues. V lost 2 bases, J lost 1 base, and 12 bases lay in between. CDR3 sequence reads: CASSLRLQSSYEQYF. CDR3 in DNA: TGTGCCAGCAGTTTAAGATTGCAGTCATCCTACGAGCAGTACTTC.

On this clonotype itself: A much larger clone sits a single nucleotide away, making a read error possible. V is TRBV12-3 or TRBV12-4 and J is TRBJ2-7; D is undetermined. With 1 base removed from V and 5 bases from J, the gap between germline ends came to 9 bases. This CDR3 has 13 amino acids. The CDR3 DNA follows: TGTGCCAGCAGTTTAGGGTATCCGGACGAGCAGTACTTC. Translating it yields CASSLGYPDEQYF.

About this clonotype itself: Given a much more abundant clone one base away, this may be a read error. V and J are TRBV4-1 and TRBJ2-7, with unresolved D. Trimming took 0 bases from V and 3 from J, leaving 9 bases between them. This CDR3 is 14 amino acids long. Germline V gene lookup returns CDR1 MGHRA and CDR2 YSYEKL. The CDR3 bases are TGCGCCAGCAGCCAAGAGCGTCGGGTCTACGAGCAGTACTTC. It translates to CASSQERRVYEQYF.

A remark on this clonotype: Given a much more abundant clone one base away, this may be a read error. The chain recombines TRBV5-1 with TRBJ1-2, with unresolved D. Germline V lookup: CDR1 SGHRS, CDR2 YFSETQ. CDR3 length: 13 amino acids. V was clipped by 1 base and J by 4 bases, with 8 bases between them. CDR3 loop: CASSLSQTYGYTF. The DNA of the CDR3 is TGCGCCAGCAGCTTGTCACAGACCTATGGCTACACCTTC.

This clonotype occurred many times. The rearrangement uses TRBV27 and TRBJ2-7, with 7 bases that match TRBD1. J lost 5 bases, V lost 4 bases, and 5 bases had no gene match. Germline CDR1 is MNHEY and CDR2 is SMNVEV (reference sequence). This CDR3 has 13 residues. Here the CDR3 reads CASSSNRGNEQYF. CDR3 sequence (DNA): TGTGCCAGCAGTTCAAACAGGGGCAACGAGCAGTACTTC.

Note on this clonotype: Possible read error: a much larger clone is one base away. The rearrangement uses TRBV7-2 and TRBJ2-1, with no clear D. With 4 bases removed from V and 0 bases from J, the gap between germline ends came to 13 bases. From germline, CDR1 is SGHTA and CDR2 FQGNSA. The length of the CDR3 is 16 residues. The CDR3 spells CASSYGYRSSYNEQFF. CDR3 coding DNA: TGTGCCAGCAGCTACGGCTACCGAAGCTCCTACAATGAGCAGTTCTTC.

This clonotype has only one observation. V and J are TRBV6-5 and TRBJ2-3; 10 positions agree with TRBD2. The CDR3 consists of 14 residues. The J segment lost 5 bases and the V segment lost 2 bases, leaving 1 base of the junction unmatched. Germline values: CDR1 MNHEY, CDR2 SVGAGI. The CDR3 DNA reads as TGTGCCAGCAGTTACCGACTAGCGGGAGATACGCAGTATTTT. Its protein is CASSYRLAGDTQYF.

Turning to this clonotype: A read error may explain this, as a much larger clone is one base away. The chain recombines TRBV11-1 with TRBJ2-3, with D tentatively TRBD2 (6 bases). The germline V and J ends were trimmed by 6 bases and 6 bases, with 19 bases remaining between them. The CDR3 length is 15 residues. The germline gives CDR1 SGHAT, CDR2 FQDESV (reference sequence). CDR3 in DNA: TGTGCCAGCAGACCGCTAGCGTGGGGAGAGGATACGCAGTATTTT. Protein product: CASRPLAWGEDTQYF. Based on the CDR3 plus reference TRBV11-1 and TRBJ2-3, the full variable domain is EAEVAQSPRYKITEKSQAVAFWCDPISGHATLYWYRQILGQGPELLVQFQDESVVDDSQLPKDRFSAERLKGVDSTLKIQPAELGDSAMYLCASRPLAWGEDTQYFGPGTRLTVL.

The J gene is TRBJ2-1, the V gene TRBV12-3 or TRBV12-4, with D unresolved. This CDR3 has 14 residues. V lost 7 bases and J 0 bases, leaving 10 bases between the germline ends. CDR3 region: CASTYSGSYNEQFF. The CDR3 DNA is TGTGCCAGCACCTACTCCGGCTCCTACAATGAGCAGTTCTTC.

On this clonotype itself: A clone one base away is much larger, so this may be a read error. The chain couples TRBV14 to TRBJ2-5; 10 bases are shared with TRBD1. Germline lookup yields CDR1 SGHDN and CDR2 FVKESK. V was pared by 7 bases and J by 0 bases, with 8 bases of the junction left unmatched. This CDR3 region has 16 residues. CDR3 DNA sequence: TGTGCCAGCATCCCTTGGGGACAGGGGTACCAAGAGACCCAGTACTTC. Translated, it gives CASIPWGQGYQETQYF.